The T cell receptor (beta chain) described here comes from a study of T cell repertoires in cytomegalovirus infection. Study at large: Based on public TCR beta signatures, there were indications of CMV infection and of a matching HLA type. Study results and caveats: CMV-specific HLA-C-restricted TCR beta clonotypes dominated the ex vivo response.

Comments on this clonotype: Its antigen remains unknown.

TCRdb called the reads again in MiXCR, with one record for every CDR3 protein. The profile shows about a million distinct CDR3 sequences, roughly 31% of them singletons. Germline CDR1 is LGHNA and CDR2 is YNFKEQ. The CDR3 spans 18 residues. V shed 3 bases and J 3 bases; nucleotides not matched to a gene: 9. This chain joins TRBV4-2 and TRBJ2-2; 11 positions match TRBD1. This receptor was identified in a human donor in good health (CMV status not recorded). Some clones in this sample may be carry-over from other donors' samples. Sample: cultured CD8+ T cells from PBMCs, taken from culture after CMV antigen stimulation. The CDR3 DNA reads TGTGCCAGCAGCCAGTACCGGACAGGGGGCGACTACACCGGGGAGCTGTTTTTT. Translation gives CASSQYRTGGDYTGELFF.